The rows below give T cell receptor beta chains drawn from one sample of a study of shared T cell receptors in the human thymus. TCRdb keeps only in-frame clones here, not all; method: immunoSEQ multiplex PCR. In the table there are about 660,000 clones, about 87% of which are singletons. The data were also submitted as part of a second study, on human thymus T cells.

Sequencing was performed on thymocytes. These receptors all stem from a boy under two years old with a congenital heart defect. Each CDR3 is given with its conserved first and last residue. The order of the fields is CDR3 protein, CDR3 DNA, V gene, clone size, D gene, J gene. D genes are given only for firm matches. Some rows mark clone size as missing; the rest say once, few, many or name a class of expanded clone.

CDR3aa: CASRGSGRMNTEAFF
CDR3nt: TGTGCCAGCAGGGGGAGCGGACGGATGAACACTGAAGCTTTCTTT
v_gene: TRBV28
abundance: NA
d_gene: NA
j_gene: TRBJ1-1

CDR3aa: CASSCDRDNSQETQYF
CDR3nt: TGTGCCAGCAGTTGTGACAGGGATAACTCACAAGAGACCCAGTACTTC
v_gene: TRBV28
abundance: NA
d_gene: TRBD1
j_gene: TRBJ2-5

CDR3aa: CASSALPHSDSDTQYF
CDR3nt: TGTGCCAGTAGCGCTTTACCCCACTCCGATTCAGATACGCAGTATTTT
v_gene: TRBV19
abundance: NA
d_gene: NA
j_gene: TRBJ2-3

CDR3aa: CASSVKPEQETQYF
CDR3nt: TGTGCCAGCAGCGTAAAGCCGGAGCAAGAGACCCAGTACTTC
v_gene: TRBV9
abundance: NA
d_gene: NA
j_gene: TRBJ2-5

CDR3aa: CSVIQNTGELFF
CDR3nt: TGCAGCGTTATCCAGAACACCGGGGAGCTGTTTTTT
v_gene: TRBV29-1
abundance: NA
d_gene: NA
j_gene: TRBJ2-2

CDR3aa: CASSPSGLEHTQYF
CDR3nt: TGTGCCAGCAGTCCCAGCGGGCTGGAGCATACGCAGTATTTT
v_gene: TRBV6-5
abundance: once
d_gene: NA
j_gene: TRBJ2-3

CDR3aa: CASSHIRDRVTDTQYF
CDR3nt: TGCGCCAGCAGCCATATCCGGGACAGAGTCACAGATACGCAGTATTTT
v_gene: TRBV4-3
abundance: NA
d_gene: TRBD1
j_gene: TRBJ2-3

CDR3aa: CASSPPFLAGGPREDTQYF
CDR3nt: TGTGCCAGCAGCCCACCCTTCCTAGCGGGGGGGCCTAGGGAAGATACGCAGTATTTT
v_gene: TRBV14
abundance: NA
d_gene: TRBD2
j_gene: TRBJ2-3

CDR3aa: CASSLKQGANTIYF
CDR3nt: TGCGCCAGCAGCTTGAAACAGGGGGCGAACACCATATATTTT
v_gene: TRBV5-1
abundance: NA
d_gene: TRBD1
j_gene: TRBJ1-3

CDR3aa: CASSLYWTGNNEQFF
CDR3nt: TGCGCCAGCAGCTTGTATTGGACAGGGAACAATGAGCAGTTCTTC
v_gene: TRBV5-1
abundance: NA
d_gene: TRBD1
j_gene: TRBJ2-1

CDR3aa: CASSLEACEQYF
CDR3nt: TGTGCCAGCAGCTTAGAAGCGTGCGAGCAGTACTTC
v_gene: TRBV7-8
abundance: NA
d_gene: NA
j_gene: TRBJ2-7

CDR3aa: CASSLGREVFGTDTQYF
CDR3nt: TGTGCCAGCAGTTTAGGGCGGGAGGTTTTCGGCACAGATACGCAGTATTTT
v_gene: TRBV28
abundance: once
d_gene: TRBD2
j_gene: TRBJ2-3

CDR3aa: CASSPAGTDFTGELFF
CDR3nt: TGTGCCAGCTCACCTGCCGGGACAGATTTCACCGGGGAGCTGTTTTTT
v_gene: TRBV18
abundance: NA
d_gene: TRBD1
j_gene: TRBJ2-2

CDR3aa: CASSLPGGTEAFF
CDR3nt: TGCGCCAGCAGCTTGCCAGGAGGAACTGAAGCTTTCTTT
v_gene: TRBV5-1
abundance: NA
d_gene: NA
j_gene: TRBJ1-1

CDR3aa: CASSLSGVGRVIANYGYTF
CDR3nt: TGTGCCAGCAGTTTATCCGGCGTGGGCAGGGTTATAGCTAACTATGGCTACACCTTC
v_gene: TRBV28
abundance: NA
d_gene: NA
j_gene: TRBJ1-2

CDR3aa: CASSYSKRGFTGELFF
CDR3nt: TGTGCCAGCAGTTACTCGAAGCGGGGGTTCACCGGGGAGCTGTTTTTT
v_gene: TRBV6-6
abundance: NA
d_gene: TRBD2
j_gene: TRBJ2-2

CDR3aa: CASSQAGRDRAVNTEAFF
CDR3nt: TGCGCCAGCAGCCAGGCTGGCCGGGACAGGGCGGTGAACACTGAAGCTTTCTTT
v_gene: TRBV4-1
abundance: NA
d_gene: TRBD1
j_gene: TRBJ1-1

CDR3aa: CASSFFIAGDARNEQFF
CDR3nt: TGTGCCAGCAGCTTTTTTATAGCGGGAGACGCTCGCAATGAGCAGTTCTTC
v_gene: TRBV11-2
abundance: NA
d_gene: TRBD2
j_gene: TRBJ2-1

CDR3aa: CASSQVGQMQCTEAFF
CDR3nt: TGCGCCAGCAGCCAAGTGGGACAGATGCAGTGCACTGAAGCTTTCTTT
v_gene: TRBV4-3
abundance: NA
d_gene: TRBD1
j_gene: TRBJ1-1

CDR3aa: CASSCWTGDYPNPTDTQYF
CDR3nt: TGTGCCAGCAGCTGTTGGACAGGGGACTACCCGAACCCCACAGATACGCAGTATTTT
v_gene: TRBV5-6
abundance: NA
d_gene: TRBD1
j_gene: TRBJ2-3

CDR3aa: CASSSTSGGSKNIQYF
CDR3nt: TGCGCCAGCAGCTCCACTAGCGGGGGGTCCAAAAACATTCAGTACTTC
v_gene: TRBV5-1
abundance: NA
d_gene: TRBD2
j_gene: TRBJ2-4

CDR3aa: CASSNRGPGANVLTF
CDR3nt: TGTGCCAGCAGTAACAGGGGACCCGGGGCCAACGTCCTGACTTTC
v_gene: TRBV28
abundance: few
d_gene: TRBD1
j_gene: TRBJ2-6

CDR3aa: CASSGGETQYF
CDR3nt: TGCGCCAGCAGCGGAGGGGAGACCCAGTACTTC
v_gene: TRBV5-1
abundance: NA
d_gene: NA
j_gene: TRBJ2-5

CDR3aa: CASSQRRVATNEKLFF
CDR3nt: TGCGCCAGCAGCCAACGGAGAGTTGCAACTAATGAAAAACTGTTTTTT
v_gene: TRBV4-3
abundance: NA
d_gene: NA
j_gene: TRBJ1-4

CDR3aa: CASSQGVEAFGKETQYF
CDR3nt: TGCGCCAGCAGCCAAGGCGTCGAAGCATTCGGGAAAGAGACCCAGTACTTC
v_gene: TRBV4-3
abundance: NA
d_gene: NA
j_gene: TRBJ2-5

CDR3aa: CASSGQGKPTSGRYEQYF
CDR3nt: TGTGCCAGCAGCGGACAGGGTAAACCCACTAGCGGGCGATACGAGCAGTACTTC
v_gene: TRBV7-9
abundance: NA
d_gene: NA
j_gene: TRBJ2-7

CDR3aa: CASSDSKSGYTF
CDR3nt: TGTGCCAGTTCGGACAGCAAGTCTGGCTACACCTTC
v_gene: TRBV6-1
abundance: NA
d_gene: NA
j_gene: TRBJ1-2

CDR3aa: CASSESGGGTYEQYF
CDR3nt: TGTGCCAGCAGTGAATCGGGCGGGGGGACGTACGAGCAGTACTTC
v_gene: TRBV25-1
abundance: NA
d_gene: TRBD2
j_gene: TRBJ2-7